This TCR beta chain is from a study of T cell responses to AZD1222 COVID-19 vaccine. Findings and limits, study-wide: Donors, mostly white British, included more females; clonal diversity was possibly underestimated.

There are 12 residues in the CDR3. V lost 4 bases to trimming and J lost 5 bases, with 9 bases between them. Assay: immunoSEQ multiplex PCR; the TCRdb copy retains only in-frame clones and omits some. This table holds about 21,000 clones, about 80% found once. A note on this clone: What it binds is not known.

The sequencing used peripheral blood, collected on day 0 of AZD1222 vaccination. This clonotype originated in an adult in good health. The chain has TRBV12-3 or TRBV12-4 and TRBJ2-7; D possibly corresponds to TRBD2 (5 bases). The CDR3 sequence is CASSSAGDEQYF. The CDR3 DNA is TGTGCCAGCAGTTCTGCCGGGGACGAGCAGTACTTC.